The 18 T cell receptor beta chains below all came from one sample that was sequenced in a study of blood T cells in healthy people across ages. A sample-barcoded 5' primer and a J-beta primer mix were used in a second PCR of roughly 7 to 11 cycles. MiXCR was run by TCRdb on the 5' RACE reads, yielding one entry per CDR3 protein. The repertoire holds approximately 780,000 distinct CDR3 sequences, roughly 25% seen once, with around 3% in the top ten. The same data also contributed to another study, on T cells of mothers and their children.

The sequenced sample was blood. These receptors were obtained from a boy younger than 18 in good health.

This clonotype has a handful of counts. The chain is built from TRBV28 and TRBJ2-1, with D possibly matching TRBD2 (6 bases). V gave up 4 bases and J gave up 15 bases, with 22 bases separating them. CDR1 and CDR2 from the germline V gene are MDHEN and SYDVKM. This CDR3 has 14 amino acids. CDR3 nucleotide sequence: TGTGCCAGCAGTTCACCAACCGAACTCGGAGCGGGGTTCTTC. This codes for CASSSPTELGAGFF. Supplemented by reference TRBV28 and TRBJ2-1, the full variable domain reads DVKVTQSSRYLVKRTGEKVFLECVQDMDHENMFWYRQDPGLGLRLIYFSYDVKMKEKGDIPEGYSVSREKKERFSLILESASTNQTSMYLCASSSPTELGAGFFGPGTRLTVL.

This clonotype has a handful of counts. The DNA of the CDR3 is TGCAGTGCTAGAGAGGACTATAATTCACCCCTCCACTTT. Its protein product is CSAREDYNSPLHF. This chain connects TRBV20-1 to TRBJ1-6; the D is unclear. The V gene's germline CDR1 is DFQATT and CDR2 SNEGSKA (reference sequence). The ends were cut back, 0 bases at V and 3 bases at J, with 3 bases in the middle. CDR3 length: 13 residues.

V gene TRBV29-1 combines with J gene TRBJ2-7; D is perhaps TRBD1 (5 bases). Germline V gene lookup returns CDR1 SQVTM and CDR2 ANQGSEA. This CDR3 is built from 12 residues. Trimming took 4 bases from V and 2 from J, leaving 9 bases between them. The CDR3 region has the DNA TGCAGCGTTGCAGGGTGGACCTACGAGCAGTACTTC. Its protein product is CSVAGWTYEQYF.

This chain connects TRBV9 to TRBJ2-3, with unresolved D. Germline CDR1 reads SGDLS; CDR2 reads YYNGEE. Trimming cost V 3 bases and J 2 bases, with 7 bases left between them. This CDR3 has 13 amino acids. CDR3 sequence reads: CASSARPTDTQYF. CDR3 nucleotides: TGTGCCAGCAGCGCCAGGCCCACAGATACGCAGTATTTT.

The chain uses TRBV20-1 and TRBJ2-6, with D tentatively TRBD1 (5 bases). The CDR3 extends over 17 amino acids. V shed 6 bases and J shed 0 bases, with 18 bases lying between them. CDR1 and CDR2 from the germline V gene are DFQATT and SNEGSKA (reference sequence). The CDR3, as DNA: TGCAGTGCCAACAGACAGCTCGGAAGCTCTGGGGCCAACGTCCTGACTTTC. Amino acids: CSANRQLGSSGANVLTF.

The rearrangement joins TRBV27 to TRBJ2-1; D is perhaps TRBD2 (6 bases). This CDR3 is 17 amino acids long. Germline CDR1 reads MNHEY; CDR2 reads SMNVEV (reference sequence). The germline V and J ends were trimmed by 0 bases and 0 bases, with 12 bases remaining between them. For the CDR3, the DNA is TGTGCCAGCAGTTTATCGGCTAGCGACAGCTCCTACAATGAGCAGTTCTTC. Translating gives CASSLSASDSSYNEQFF.

The CDR3 coding sequence is TGTGCCAGCAGCCCGGGACATGCAACTAATGAAAAACTGTTTTTT. Protein sequence: CASSPGHATNEKLFF. The gene calls are TRBV2 and TRBJ1-4; the D gene is possibly TRBD1 (6 bases). From germline, CDR1 is SNHLY and CDR2 FYNNEI. Trimming removed 6 bases from V and 0 bases from J, with 11 bases in between. The CDR3 covers 15 residues.

This clonotype came up a few times. V gene TRBV6-5 combines with J gene TRBJ2-7, with TRBD1 as a possible D gene (7 bases). The V end was cut by 7 bases, the J end by 2 bases, with 18 bases between. This CDR3 is built from 15 residues. Per germline, CDR1 MNHEY and CDR2 SVGAGI. CDR3 nucleotide sequence: TGTGCCAGCATGGGGCAAGGAGGGGGCGCCTACGAGCAGTACTTC. This encodes CASMGQGGGAYEQYF.

V and J are TRBV5-6 and TRBJ2-5, with TRBD2 matching 16 bases. The CDR3 extends over 18 amino acids. The germline V gene has CDR1 SGHDT and CDR2 YYEEEE. Trimming took 0 bases from V and 6 from J; bases not matched to a gene: 8. The CDR3, as DNA: TGTGCCAGCAGCTTGGCCGGGACTAGCGGGGGGGCCTCGAAGACCCAGTACTTC. This sequence encodes CASSLAGTSGGASKTQYF.

A word on this clonotype: The CDR3 carries no conserved terminal phenylalanine or tryptophan, so it likely arises from a read error. The J gene is TRBJ1-2, the V gene TRBV5-1, with D tentatively TRBD1 (5 bases). From germline, CDR1 is SGHRS and CDR2 YFSETQ. The CDR3 extends over 13 amino acids. V was trimmed by 3 bases and J by 2 bases, leaving 8 bases between them. CDR3 in amino acids: CASSSTVNYGYTS. The CDR3 DNA reads TGCGCCAGCAGCTCGACAGTAAACTATGGCTACACCTCC.

J is TRBJ2-5 and V is TRBV5-1, with TRBD2 matching 11 bases. The ends lost 4 bases at V and 7 bases at J; junction bases unmatched: 9. The CDR3 extends over 15 amino acids. Germline lookup yields CDR1 SGHRS and CDR2 YFSETQ. CDR3 nucleotide sequence: TGCGCCAGCAGCACCGGACTAGCGGGTCCGGGGACCCAGTACTTC. It yields the protein CASSTGLAGPGTQYF. The whole variable domain, filled in from reference TRBV5-1 and TRBJ2-5, reads KAGVTQTPRYLIKTRGQQVTLSCSPISGHRSVSWYQQTPGQGLQFLFEYFSETQRNKGNFPGRFSGRQFSNSRSEMNVSTLELGDSALYLCASSTGLAGPGTQYFGPGTRLLVL.

In its sample, this clonotype was seen a few times. The genes are TRBV12-3 or TRBV12-4 and TRBJ2-6; 11 nucleotides agree with TRBD1. The CDR3 is 16 residues long. V lost 6 bases to trimming and J lost 13 bases; unmatched junction nucleotides: 14. This chain's CDR3 is CASSPKPGQGAGVLTF. The CDR3 DNA reads as TGTGCCAGCAGCCCCAAACCCGGACAGGGGGCGGGAGTCCTGACTTTC.

This chain joins TRBV18 and TRBJ2-5; TRBD1 matches at 8 bases. The CDR3 consists of 15 residues. V shed 3 bases, J shed 5 bases, and the junction held 8 bases outside the gene matches. Looked up from germline, CDR1 is KGHSH and CDR2 is LQKENI. The CDR3 here is CASSPPGQALETQYF. CDR3 in DNA: TGTGCCAGCTCACCGCCGGGACAGGCACTGGAGACCCAGTACTTC.

This rearrangement joins TRBV6-2 or TRBV6-3 to TRBJ2-7, with D uncertain. With 3 bases removed from V and 3 bases from J, the gap between germline ends came to 12 bases. Germline V lookup: CDR1 MNHEY, CDR2 SVGEGT. The CDR3 sequence is 14 residues long. DNA of the CDR3: TGTGCCAGCAGTTATGGGTTAAGCCTCTACGAGCAGTACTTC. This gives the protein CASSYGLSLYEQYF.

This clonotype was seen at least ten times. This chain connects TRBV20-1 to TRBJ1-4; D is uncertain. CDR1 is DFQATT, CDR2 SNEGSKA, per germline (reference sequence). The CDR3 is made up of 15 amino acids. Trimming removed 6 bases from V and 0 bases from J, with 14 bases in between. The CDR3 region has the DNA TGCAGTGCCAGTCACGGATCCTCAACTAATGAAAAACTGTTTTTT. Protein product: CSASHGSSTNEKLFF.

This clonotype has more than one count but fewer than ten. The chain couples TRBV7-2 to TRBJ1-4; 8 bases align to TRBD1. V lost 6 bases to trimming and J lost 11 bases; unmatched junction nucleotides: 11. The CDR3 consists of 14 residues. Germline V gives CDR1 SGHTA, CDR2 FQGNSA. The CDR3 sequence: CASSPGQGGWKLFF. Here the CDR3 DNA reads TGTGCCAGCAGTCCCGGACAGGGCGGGTGGAAACTGTTTTTT.

This clonotype has only a few counts. The junction does not match germline at one end; this may be a read error. V usage is TRBV7-9 and J usage is TRBJ2-3; D assignment may be TRBD1 or TRBD2 (6 bases each). CDR3 length equals 14 residues. The germline CDR1 and CDR2 sequences are SEHNR and FQNEAQ (reference sequence). CDR3 DNA: TGTGCCAGCAGTCCCAAGGGGGGCACAGATACGCGGTATTTT. Protein product: CASSPKGGTDTRYF.

This chain connects TRBV2 to TRBJ1-1; D is uncertain. Per the germline V gene, CDR1 is SNHLY and CDR2 is FYNNEI. V was cut by 1 base and J by 3 bases, with 9 bases left in between. The CDR3 totals 14 residues. CDR3 in amino acids: CASSEGTDYTEAFF. DNA for the CDR3: TGTGCCAGCAGTGAAGGAACAGACTACACTGAAGCTTTCTTT.